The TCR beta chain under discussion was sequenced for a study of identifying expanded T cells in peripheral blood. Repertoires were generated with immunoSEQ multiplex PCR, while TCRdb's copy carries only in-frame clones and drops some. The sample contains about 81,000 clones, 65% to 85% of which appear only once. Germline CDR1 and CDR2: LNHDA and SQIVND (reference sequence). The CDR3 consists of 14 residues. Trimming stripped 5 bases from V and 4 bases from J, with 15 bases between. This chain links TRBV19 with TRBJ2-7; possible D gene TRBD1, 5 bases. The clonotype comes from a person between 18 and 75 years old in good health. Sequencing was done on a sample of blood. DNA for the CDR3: TGTGCCAGTAGTCCCCGACAGTACCCATACGAGCAGTACTTC. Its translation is CASSPRQYPYEQYF.